The 2 T cell receptor beta chains given below trace back to one sample, sequenced in a study of T cells expressing NK-cell markers. Following a re-call of the 5' RACE reads, TCRdb has one entry per CDR3 protein and lacks DNA. This sample contains 400,000 to 550,000 distinct CDR3 sequences. Sequenced material: blood T cells: a sorted CD56 or NKG2C T cell subset, CD4+ or CD8+ T cells, or bulk PBMC T cells (not recorded which). All receptors come from a woman between 18 and 70 years old in good health.

CDR3 sequence reads: CASSRLSGTSGYTGELFF. The gene calls are TRBV5-1 and TRBJ2-2; TCRdb calls TRBD2, which cannot be checked without DNA. The germline V gene has CDR1 SGHRS and CDR2 YFSETQ. The CDR3 is 18 residues long. Full variable domain (missing parts from reference TRBV5-1 and TRBJ2-2): KAGVTQTPRYLIKTRGQQVTLSCSPISGHRSVSWYQQTPGQGLQFLFEYFSETQRNKGNFPGRFSGRQFSNSRSEMNVSTLELGDSALYLCASSRLSGTSGYTGELFFGEGSRLTVL.

The chain joins TRBV20-1 to TRBJ2-2; the TCRdb call, TRBD2, lacks DNA for checking. The CDR3 spans 17 residues. Germline-derived CDR1 and CDR2 are DFQATT and SNEGSKA (reference sequence). CDR3 sequence reads: CSVPRSGGAGIAGELFF.